A single sample gave rise to the 13 T cell receptor beta chains below, sequenced in a study of blood T cell repertoires in COVID-19. The data were produced by immunoSEQ multiplex PCR, yet TCRdb's version contains in-frame clones alone and is incomplete. The repertoire has 68,000 or so clones, roughly 80% of them found once; the top ten carry about 24%. The sample was peripheral blood. These receptors all stem from a human donor in a cohort sampled during active COVID-19.

V gene TRBV6-2 or TRBV6-3 combines with J gene TRBJ1-6; D uncertain. This CDR3 contains 14 residues. Germline assignment: CDR1 MNHEY and CDR2 SVGEGT. Trimming removed 4 bases at V and 7 bases at J, with 11 bases between. CDR3 nucleotides: TGTGCCAGCAGTTCCCCTCCACAGAATTCACCCCTCCACTTT. It yields the protein CASSSPPQNSPLHF.

The rearrangement uses TRBV18 and TRBJ1-2; 7 bases are shared with TRBD1. Germline loops: CDR1 KGHSH, CDR2 LQKENI. CDR3 length equals 18 residues. Losses at the gene ends were 0 bases for V and 5 bases for J; bases not matched to a gene: 15. The CDR3 nucleotides read TGTGCCAGCTCACCACCACGGGACAGTTTTGGATTGGAGTATGGCTACACCTTC. As protein: CASSPPRDSFGLEYGYTF. The complete variable domain, with remaining parts taken from reference TRBV18 and TRBJ1-2, reads NAGVMQNPRHLVRRRGQEARLRCSPMKGHSHVYWYRQLPEEGLKFMVYLQKENIIDESGMPKERFSAEFPKEGPSILRIQQVVRGDSAAYFCASSPPRDSFGLEYGYTFGSGTRLTVV.

V gene TRBV27 combines with J gene TRBJ2-3; 8 bases agree with TRBD2. J lost 5 bases, V lost 7 bases, and 11 bases had no gene match. Germline V gene lookup returns CDR1 MNHEY and CDR2 SMNVEV (reference sequence). The CDR3 totals 15 residues. The CDR3 sequence is CASTPGGRLGDTQYF. The CDR3 DNA sequence: TGTGCCAGCACCCCTGGCGGGAGGCTGGGAGATACGCAGTATTTT.

This clone has only a few counts. The chain uses TRBV10-1 and TRBJ2-7; 8 bases fit TRBD1. CDR1 and CDR2 from the germline V gene are WNHNN and SYGVQD (reference sequence). Trimming at V came to 5 bases and at J to 7 bases, leaving 7 bases not matched to a gene. CDR3 size: 13 residues. Here the CDR3 reads CASSPGQGNEQYF. The DNA of the CDR3 is TGCGCCAGCAGTCCCGGACAGGGTAATGAGCAGTACTTC.

The chain combines TRBV28 with TRBJ1-2; D perhaps matches TRBD1 (6 bases). V was trimmed by 4 bases and J by 4 bases, leaving 13 bases between them. The CDR3 is 14 residues long. Per germline, CDR1 MDHEN and CDR2 SYDVKM. The chain's CDR3 is CASSWSGGAYGYTF. DNA of the CDR3: TGTGCCAGCAGTTGGTCCGGGGGGGCCTATGGCTACACCTTC.

The genes are TRBV24-1 and TRBJ2-1; 9 nucleotides align to TRBD2. Germline CDR1 and CDR2: KGHDR and SFDVKD. After removal of 8 bases from V and 7 bases from J, the junction contained 8 bases not matched to a gene. There are 14 residues in the CDR3. CDR3 sequence: CATKPSGVGNEQFF. Here the CDR3 DNA reads TGTGCCACCAAGCCTAGCGGGGTAGGGAATGAGCAGTTCTTC.

The chain carries TRBV19 and TRBJ2-3, with 9 nucleotides matching TRBD2. This CDR3 region has 16 residues. V lost 7 bases to trimming and J lost 0 bases; unmatched junction nucleotides: 8. CDR1 is LNHDA and CDR2 is SQIVND in the germline V gene (reference sequence). This CDR3 reads CASKVRGGLSTDTQYF. CDR3 bases: TGTGCCAGTAAAGTGCGGGGGGGCCTGAGCACAGATACGCAGTATTTT.

J is TRBJ2-1 and V is TRBV6-5; TRBD2 is a possible D gene (5 bases). V dropped 4 bases and J dropped 7 bases, with 14 bases sitting between them. The germline gives CDR1 MNHEY, CDR2 SVGAGI. The length of the CDR3 is 14 residues. CDR3 coding DNA: TGTGCCAGCAGTTCTTCCTGGGGAGATAATGAGCAGTTCTTC. This sequence encodes CASSSSWGDNEQFF.

The chain employs TRBV9 and TRBJ1-6, with no clear D. CDR3 size: 13 residues. The ends were cut back, 2 bases at V and 10 bases at J, with 10 bases in the middle. CDR1 is SGDLS and CDR2 is YYNGEE in the germline V gene. CDR3 sequence (DNA): TGTGCCAGCAGCGTCACCGGGGTCTCACCCCTCCACTTT. Its protein product is CASSVTGVSPLHF.

The table lists this clone with a few counts. The chain uses TRBV9 and TRBJ1-4, with D uncertain. Per the germline V gene, CDR1 is SGDLS and CDR2 is YYNGEE. Between the trimmed V and J ends, which lost 0 bases and 0 bases, there was a span of 12 bases. CDR3 size: 17 residues. DNA of the CDR3: TGTGCCAGCAGCGTAGGCGAGGGTCGTGCAACTAATGAAAAACTGTTTTTT. Translated, it gives CASSVGEGRATNEKLFF.

This clone was recorded once. The V and J genes are TRBV5-6 and TRBJ2-1, with no clear D. The V end lost 0 bases, the J end lost 4 bases, and 8 bases lay between the germline ends. The CDR3 has 14 amino acids. Germline V lookup: CDR1 SGHDT, CDR2 YYEEEE. The CDR3 nucleotides are TGTGCCAGCAGCTTGGCGGGTTTGTACAATGAGCAGTTCTTC. Translating gives CASSLAGLYNEQFF.

The V gene is TRBV5-1, the J gene TRBJ2-3; possible D gene TRBD1, 7 bases. CDR1 is SGHRS, CDR2 YFSETQ, per germline. This CDR3 is built from 16 residues. Trimming shortened V by 0 bases and J by 5 bases, and 16 bases separated the two germline ends. Written as DNA, the CDR3 is TGCGCCAGCAGCTTGGCGGTCAGGGGGGCAGGAGATACGCAGTATTTT. Amino acid sequence: CASSLAVRGAGDTQYF.

This chain links TRBV5-4 with TRBJ1-1; the D is unclear. The CDR3 is 14 residues long. CDR1 and CDR2 from the germline V gene are SGHNT and YYREEE (reference sequence). Trimming shortened V by 0 bases and J by 2 bases, and 8 bases separated the two germline ends. The CDR3 reads CASSLGLGNTEAFF. The CDR3 DNA is TGTGCCAGCAGCTTGGGGCTAGGAAACACTGAAGCTTTCTTT.